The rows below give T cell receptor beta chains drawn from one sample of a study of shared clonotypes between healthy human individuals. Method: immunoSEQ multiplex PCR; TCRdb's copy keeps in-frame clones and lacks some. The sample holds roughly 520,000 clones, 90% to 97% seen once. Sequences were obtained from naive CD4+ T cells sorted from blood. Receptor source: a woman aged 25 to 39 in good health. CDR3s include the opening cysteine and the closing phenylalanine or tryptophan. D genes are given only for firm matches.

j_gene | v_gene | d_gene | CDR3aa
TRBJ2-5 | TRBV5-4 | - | CASSLGRDQETQYF
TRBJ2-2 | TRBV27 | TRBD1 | CASSVDRGPTGELFF
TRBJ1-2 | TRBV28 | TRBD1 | CASSLLTVSGTGYYGYTF
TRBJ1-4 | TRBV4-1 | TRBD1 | CASSQDQGAREKLFF
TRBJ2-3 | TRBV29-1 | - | CSAPVGDTQYF
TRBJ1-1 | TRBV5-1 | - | CASSFGTLRGNTEAFF
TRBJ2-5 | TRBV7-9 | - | CASSLKARSLNEQYF
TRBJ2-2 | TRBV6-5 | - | CASSYSSNTGELFF
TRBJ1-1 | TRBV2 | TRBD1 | CASSSRGPGAFF
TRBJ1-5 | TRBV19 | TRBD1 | CASSSWDSQQPQHF
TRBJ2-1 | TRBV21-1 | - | CASSVEHLAAHNEQFF
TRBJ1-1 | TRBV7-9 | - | CASSLLGTEAFF